These 11 T cell receptor beta chains came from one sample sequenced in a study of pediatric ulcerative colitis. The table came from immunoSEQ multiplex PCR; TCRdb's copy has only in-frame clones and leaves some out. This table has approximately 60,000 clones, approximately 87% appearing once. The sample taken for sequencing was blood. The origin of the receptors is a boy younger than 18 with severe ulcerative colitis.

DNA of the CDR3: TGTGCCAGCAGCCACTTCACGGGACAGGAGGTCGCTACCGGGGAGCTGTTTTTT. Its translation: CASSHFTGQEVATGELFF. V and J are TRBV7-6 and TRBJ2-2; the match to TRBD1 covers 8 bases. Per germline, CDR1 SGHVS and CDR2 FNYEAQ. The CDR3 is made up of 18 amino acids. Trimming at V came to 5 bases and at J to 5 bases, leaving 16 bases not matched to a gene.

The chain carries TRBV19 and TRBJ2-3; perhaps TRBD2 as D (7 bases). Germline CDR1 reads LNHDA; CDR2 reads SQIVND (reference sequence). The CDR3 totals 14 residues. V lost 6 bases, J lost 5 bases, and 15 bases lay in between. The CDR3 sequence: CASSLFGGRDTQYF. Here the CDR3 DNA reads TGTGCCAGTAGCCTTTTCGGGGGGCGAGATACGCAGTATTTT.

The CDR3 reads CASSLEDPRSQPGNTIYF. In DNA, the CDR3 is TGTGCCAGCAGTTTAGAGGACCCCCGCAGCCAACCTGGAAACACCATATATTTT. V is TRBV27 and J is TRBJ1-3; D not resolved. V gave up 2 bases and J gave up 2 bases, with 19 bases separating them. From germline, CDR1 is MNHEY and CDR2 SMNVEV (reference sequence). The CDR3 extends over 18 amino acids.

This clone was recorded once. The chain recombines TRBV2 with TRBJ2-7; tentative D call: TRBD1 (5 bases). V was trimmed by 5 bases and J by 1 base, leaving 15 bases between them. This CDR3 contains 15 residues. Germline lookup yields CDR1 SNHLY and CDR2 FYNNEI. The DNA for the CDR3 is TGTGCCAGCAGTAGAAGGCAGGACACATCCTACGAGCAGTACTTC. As protein: CASSRRQDTSYEQYF.

The V call is TRBV11-3, the J call TRBJ2-1, with 11 bases identical to TRBD2. The CDR3 has 16 amino acids. The germline V gene has CDR1 SGHNT and CDR2 YENEEA. V dropped 1 base and J dropped 2; count of bases not matched to a gene: 1. The CDR3 sequence is CASSLVLAGAYNEQFF. For the CDR3, the DNA is TGTGCCAGCAGCTTAGTACTAGCGGGGGCCTACAATGAGCAGTTCTTC.

The rearrangement uses TRBV27 and TRBJ1-2; 8 bases map to TRBD1. CDR1 and CDR2 from the germline V gene are MNHEY and SMNVEV (reference sequence). The V gene end was trimmed by 5 bases and the J gene end by 0 bases; junction bases not matched to a gene: 5. The CDR3 consists of 15 residues. The CDR3 DNA follows: TGTGCCAGCAGTGGCACAGGGGGAGCTAACTATGGCTACACCTTC. It translates to CASSGTGGANYGYTF.

This clone occurred a few times. J is TRBJ1-4 and V is TRBV6-5; D is unresolved. V was pared by 5 bases and J by 11 bases, with 18 bases between. Germline lookup yields CDR1 MNHEY and CDR2 SVGAGI. The CDR3 is made up of 14 amino acids. CDR3 sequence: CASSPNPGGWKLFF. CDR3 bases: TGTGCCAGCAGTCCCAATCCTGGAGGATGGAAACTGTTTTTT.

The chain combines TRBV5-1 with TRBJ2-7; D is perhaps TRBD2 (5 bases). The CDR3 contains 12 residues. Per the germline V gene, CDR1 is SGHRS and CDR2 is YFSETQ. Trimming pared 4 bases from V and 3 bases from J, leaving 8 bases between. The CDR3 loop is CASSQEDYEQYF. The DNA of the CDR3 is TGCGCCAGCAGCCAGGAGGACTACGAGCAGTACTTC.

Points on this clone: This sample also contains other DNA sequences that code for the same CDR3. The chain combines TRBV19 with TRBJ2-1; D gene unclear. The CDR3 is 11 amino acids. Per germline, CDR1 LNHDA and CDR2 SQIVND (reference sequence). Trimming removed 3 bases at V and 7 bases at J, with 4 bases between. The CDR3 here is CASSMGNEQFF. The CDR3 DNA reads as TGTGCCAGTAGTATGGGGAATGAGCAGTTCTTC. The full variable domain, completed using reference TRBV19 and TRBJ2-1, is DGGITQSPKYLFRKEGQNVTLSCEQNLNHDAMYWYRQDPGQGLRLIYYSQIVNDFQKGDIAEGYSVSREKKESFPLTVTSAQKNPTAFYLCASSMGNEQFFGPGTRLTVL.

This clone was picked up a small number of times. The chain combines TRBV19 with TRBJ2-7; D might be TRBD1 or TRBD2, each matching 5 bases. The CDR3 runs to 13 residues. V was trimmed by 6 bases and J by 3 bases, leaving 12 bases between them. Germline loops: CDR1 LNHDA, CDR2 SQIVND (reference sequence). The CDR3 region is CASSGTVLYEQYF. CDR3 in DNA: TGTGCCAGTAGCGGGACGGTTCTCTACGAGCAGTACTTC. Variable domain in full (rest from reference TRBV19 and TRBJ2-7): DGGITQSPKYLFRKEGQNVTLSCEQNLNHDAMYWYRQDPGQGLRLIYYSQIVNDFQKGDIAEGYSVSREKKESFPLTVTSAQKNPTAFYLCASSGTVLYEQYFGPGTRLTVT.

This chain uses TRBV11-3 with TRBJ2-3; 9 nucleotides align to TRBD2. Per the germline V gene, CDR1 is SGHNT and CDR2 is YENEEA. The CDR3 covers 16 residues. V was pared by 1 base and J by 3 bases, with 5 bases of the junction left unmatched. The CDR3 here is CASSLGVAGATDTQYF. CDR3 DNA: TGTGCCAGCAGCTTAGGGGTAGCGGGAGCGACAGATACGCAGTATTTT.